The T cell receptor (beta chain) described here comes from a study of T cell responses to AZD1222 COVID-19 vaccine. Study-wide results and limits: Among spike-specific TCRs, nearly half reportedly target unmutated variant regions. Following two doses of AZD1222, Spike-specific TCR breadth and depth rose. The span of vaccine-associated CD4 TCRs extended across spike, with dominance at 160-218 and 743-854. Donors in the cohort were predominantly white British and more often female, and clonal diversity was possibly underestimated.

This CDR3 is built from 14 residues. V shed 2 bases and J shed 4 bases, with 8 bases lying between them. Germline V gene data show CDR1 as LNHDA and CDR2 as SQIVND (reference sequence). Data came from immunoSEQ multiplex PCR; TCRdb stores just in-frame clones and leaves some out. Of about 130,000 clones in the sample, 90% to 95% were seen once. In its sample, this clone was seen once. Its specificity is unknown. The clonotype originates from an adult in good health. This specimen was peripheral blood, taken on day 0 of AZD1222 vaccination. The chain recombines TRBV19 with TRBJ2-2; D remains ambiguous. In DNA form, the CDR3 reads TGTGCCAGTAGTATACAGATGGGCACCGGGGAGCTGTTTTTT. Translation: CASSIQMGTGELFF.